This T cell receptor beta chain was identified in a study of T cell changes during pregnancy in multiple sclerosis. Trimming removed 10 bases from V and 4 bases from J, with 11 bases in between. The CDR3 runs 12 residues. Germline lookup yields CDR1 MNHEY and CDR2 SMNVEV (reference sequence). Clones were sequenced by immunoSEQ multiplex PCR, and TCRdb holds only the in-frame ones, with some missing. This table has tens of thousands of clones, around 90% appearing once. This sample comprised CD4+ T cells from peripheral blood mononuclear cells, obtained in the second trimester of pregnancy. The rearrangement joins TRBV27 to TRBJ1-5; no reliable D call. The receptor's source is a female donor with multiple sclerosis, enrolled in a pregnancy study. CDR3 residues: CATYFGNQPQHF. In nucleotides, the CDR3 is TGTGCCACCTACTTTGGTAATCAGCCCCAGCATTTT.